This T cell receptor beta chain was found in a study of cytomegalovirus exposure and HLA in healthy donors. General observations from the study: CMV serostatus stood as the only immune exposure information on hand.

The study ran its PCR with 60 Vbeta and 13 Jbeta primers. TCRdb's copy holds only in-frame clones and misses some; the assay was immunoSEQ multiplex PCR. The sample yields more than 150,000 clones, roughly 74% seen once. The V gene end was trimmed by 6 bases and the J gene end by 5 bases; junction bases not matched to a gene: 9. This CDR3 contains 14 residues. From germline, CDR1 is SGHRS and CDR2 YFSETQ. To note about this clone: Antigen: not known.

Material for sequencing was PBMCs. The rearrangement joins TRBV5-1 to TRBJ2-5; 8 bases fit TRBD1. This clonotype was sampled from a woman aged 25-40 years in good health and CMV-seropositive. CDR3 sequence reads: CASNSAGGKETQYF. The CDR3 DNA reads as TGCGCCAGCAATTCCGCAGGGGGCAAGGAGACCCAGTACTTC.